These 18 T cell receptor beta chains were sequenced from one sample in a study of response to subunit inactivated influenza vaccine. TCRdb recomputed calls from the RT-PCR reads with MiXCR, one row per CDR3 protein. Counted here are about 530,000 distinct CDR3 sequences, about an eighth occurring once; the ten biggest clones make up approximately 10%. The sequenced sample was PBMCs from blood, obtained on the day of vaccination. The receptors here all came from a man aged 50 or older who received an inactivated influenza vaccine.

The rearrangement uses TRBV18 and TRBJ2-5; D is unresolved. V lost 4 bases to trimming and J lost 5 bases, with 11 bases between them. The V gene's germline CDR1 is KGHSH and CDR2 LQKENI. This CDR3 has 13 residues. The CDR3 DNA sequence: TGTGCCAGCTCACTGGTGGAGCTGGAGACCCAGTACTTC. It is translated as CASSLVELETQYF.

This clonotype was seen repeatedly, ten times or more. V gene TRBV28 combines with J gene TRBJ2-5, with a tentative D call TRBD2 (5 bases). The germline gives CDR1 MDHEN, CDR2 SYDVKM. Trimming removed 2 bases at V and 0 bases at J, with 19 bases between. The CDR3 spans 18 residues. The CDR3 protein is CASSLNMRQRNNQETQYF. The CDR3 DNA follows: TGTGCCAGCAGTTTAAATATGAGGCAGCGGAACAACCAAGAGACCCAGTACTTC.

This sequence joins TRBV15 and TRBJ1-5; D is ambiguous. Per germline, CDR1 LNHNV and CDR2 YYDKDF (reference sequence). The CDR3 contains 17 residues. V was trimmed by 5 bases and J by 0 bases, leaving 17 bases between them. The CDR3 loop reads CATSGGLRRDSNQPQHF. The CDR3 DNA follows: TGTGCCACCAGCGGAGGCCTGAGAAGGGATAGCAATCAGCCCCAGCATTTT.

This clonotype was found a few times. The rearrangement links TRBV6-1 to TRBJ2-3, with D perhaps being TRBD1 or TRBD2 (6 bases each). The CDR3 spans 15 residues. V was shortened by 6 bases and J by 7 bases, with 20 bases between the two germline ends. Germline lookup yields CDR1 MNHNS and CDR2 SASEGT. In nucleotides, the CDR3 is TGTGCCAGCAGCCCCGGGGGCGGGCCCAGGAATACGCAGTATTTT. Translation gives CASSPGGGPRNTQYF.

The V and J genes are TRBV9 and TRBJ2-7; D is unclear. Germline loops: CDR1 SGDLS, CDR2 YYNGEE. CDR3 length: 13 residues. The V and J ends lost 0 bases and 2 bases respectively, with 6 bases between them. CDR3 DNA: TGTGCCAGCAGCGTAGCCCGCGCCTACGAGCAGTACTTC. Translation gives CASSVARAYEQYF.

The CDR3 reads CASRGFEGGEQFF. CDR3 DNA sequence: TGCGCCAGCAGGGGGTTCGAAGGAGGTGAGCAGTTCTTC. The chain links TRBV5-1 to TRBJ2-1; perhaps TRBD2 as D (5 bases). The CDR3 extends over 13 amino acids. The V and J ends lost 5 bases and 9 bases respectively, with 15 bases between them. Germline assignment: CDR1 SGHRS and CDR2 YFSETQ.

The genes are TRBV5-1 and TRBJ2-3; D unresolved. The CDR3 covers 16 residues. Trimming left V 0 bases short and J 0 bases short, with 11 bases between. The V gene's germline CDR1 is SGHRS and CDR2 YFSETQ. CDR3: CASSLDGAWSTDTQYF. The DNA for the CDR3 is TGCGCCAGCAGCTTGGACGGTGCGTGGAGCACAGATACGCAGTATTTT.

V is TRBV2 and J is TRBJ2-1, with TRBD1 matching over 9 bases. V dropped 4 bases and J dropped 4; count of bases not matched to a gene: 5. Germline lookup yields CDR1 SNHLY and CDR2 FYNNEI. This CDR3 has 15 amino acids. CDR3 amino acids: CASSGDRGEYNEQFF. The CDR3 DNA follows: TGTGCCAGCAGTGGCGACAGGGGGGAATACAATGAGCAGTTCTTC.

The chain recombines TRBV30 with TRBJ2-1; TRBD2 agrees at 12 bases. The germline gives CDR1 GTSNPN, CDR2 SVGIG (reference sequence). The CDR3 sequence is 17 residues long. The ends lost 3 bases at V and 2 bases at J; junction bases unmatched: 8. In DNA form, the CDR3 reads TGTGCCTGGAGGACAGCCTGGACTAGCGGGACCTACAATGAGCAGTTCTTC. Protein sequence: CAWRTAWTSGTYNEQFF.

The chain joins TRBV29-1 to TRBJ2-2; TRBD1 aligns across 7 bases. With V trimmed by 2 bases and J by 5 bases, 5 bases remained unmatched. The CDR3 is made up of 14 amino acids. Germline V gives CDR1 SQVTM, CDR2 ANQGSEA. In DNA, the CDR3 is TGCAGCGTTGAAAAACCGACAGGGACCGGGGAGCTGTTTTTT. Protein product: CSVEKPTGTGELFF.

This clonotype was counted a few times. The chain has TRBV3-1 and TRBJ2-1; D call uncertain. The CDR3 totals 19 residues. The ends were cut back, 0 bases at V and 11 bases at J, with 29 bases in the middle. Looked up from germline, CDR1 is LGHDT and CDR2 is YNNKEL (reference sequence). This CDR3 is CASSQDPPSYGVGYLKQFF. CDR3 in DNA: TGTGCCAGCAGCCAAGATCCTCCGAGCTATGGAGTAGGATATCTAAAGCAGTTCTTC.

The CDR3 DNA follows: TGTGCCAGCAGCGCCCCAGGGGAGACCCAGTACTTC. This gives the protein CASSAPGETQYF. This chain connects TRBV7-9 to TRBJ2-5, with TRBD1 as a possible D gene (5 bases). The germline V gene encodes CDR1 SEHNR and CDR2 FQNEAQ (reference sequence). This CDR3 is built from 12 residues. Between the trimmed V and J ends, which lost 5 bases and 5 bases, there was a span of 9 bases. Full variable domain (rest looked up from reference TRBV7-9 and TRBJ2-5): DTGVSQNPRHKITKRGQNVTFRCDPISEHNRLYWYRQTLGQGPEFLTYFQNEAQLEKSRLLSDRFSAERPKGSFSTLEIQRTEQGDSAMYLCASSAPGETQYFGPGTRLLVL.

J is TRBJ1-3 and V is TRBV5-1, with no clear D. The CDR3 spans 14 residues. Germline loops: CDR1 SGHRS, CDR2 YFSETQ. Deletions cut 0 bases from V and 4 bases from J, with 8 bases between. In DNA, the CDR3 is TGCGCCAGCAGCTTGGTACCCAACGGAAACACCATATATTTT. Translated: CASSLVPNGNTIYF.

The gene calls are TRBV2 and TRBJ2-2, with D tentatively TRBD2 (6 bases). This CDR3 has 12 residues. Trimming removed 8 bases at V and 7 bases at J, with 11 bases between. Germline V lookup: CDR1 SNHLY, CDR2 FYNNEI. Written as DNA, the CDR3 is TGTGCCAGCGGTTCCGGGAGCGGGGAGCTGTTTTTT. Amino acids: CASGSGSGELFF.

This clonotype has a handful of counts. The V call is TRBV28, the J call TRBJ2-4; D call uncertain. There are 15 residues in the CDR3. Per germline, CDR1 MDHEN and CDR2 SYDVKM. V was clipped by 5 bases and J by 0 bases, with 11 bases between them. As DNA, the CDR3 is TGTGCCAGCAGTCCTCCGAGCTTAGCCAAAAACATTCAGTACTTC. It specifies CASSPPSLAKNIQYF.

This clonotype was detected many times. This chain uses TRBV12-3 or TRBV12-4 with TRBJ2-1; 10 bases line up with TRBD1. The junction had 7 bases not matched to a gene; V was cut back by 6 bases and J by 8 bases. The CDR3 sequence is 14 residues long. This CDR3 is CASRTGGLVDEQFF. CDR3 coding DNA: TGTGCCAGCAGGACAGGGGGCTTGGTGGATGAGCAGTTCTTC.

The J gene is TRBJ2-7, the V gene TRBV20-1, with D uncertain. The CDR3 loop spans 13 amino acids. With 0 bases removed from V and 2 bases from J, the gap between germline ends came to 8 bases. Germline V CDR1 and CDR2: DFQATT, SNEGSKA (reference sequence). The CDR3 DNA reads TGCAGTGCTAGAGATTGGCCAACCTACGAGCAGTACTTC. This codes for CSARDWPTYEQYF.

This clonotype appeared a few times. This chain joins TRBV7-8 and TRBJ2-1; D is tentatively TRBD1 or TRBD2 (5 bases each). The CDR3 totals 15 residues. With 3 bases removed from V and 6 bases from J, the gap between germline ends came to 15 bases. Looked up from germline, CDR1 is SGHVS and CDR2 is FQNEAQ. DNA of the CDR3: TGTGCCAGCAGCTTGACCGGGACCTGGGGCAATGAGCAGTTCTTC. Its translation: CASSLTGTWGNEQFF.